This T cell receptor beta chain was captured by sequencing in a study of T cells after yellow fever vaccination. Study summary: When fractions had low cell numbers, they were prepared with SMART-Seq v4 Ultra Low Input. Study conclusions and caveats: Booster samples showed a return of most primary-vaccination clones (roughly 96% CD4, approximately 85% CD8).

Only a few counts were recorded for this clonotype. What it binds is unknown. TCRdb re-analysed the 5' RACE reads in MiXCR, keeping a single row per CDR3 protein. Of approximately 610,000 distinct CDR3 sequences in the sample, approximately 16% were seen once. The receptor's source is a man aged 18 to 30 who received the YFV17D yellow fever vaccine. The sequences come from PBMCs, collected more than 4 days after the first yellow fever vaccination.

In nucleotides, the CDR3 is TGTGCCAGCAGCGTAGAACCAGGGAAGAATCAGCCCCAGCATTTT. The encoded protein is CASSVEPGKNQPQHF. This chain links TRBV9 with TRBJ1-5; tentatively, D is TRBD1 (5 bases). V was shortened by 0 bases and J by 4 bases, with 11 bases between the two germline ends. The CDR3 has 15 amino acids. The germline V gene has CDR1 SGDLS and CDR2 YYNGEE.